This T cell receptor (beta chain) was captured in a study of cytomegalovirus exposure and HLA in healthy donors. At the level of the study: Earlier, roughly 120 million unique TCR beta sequences were recovered from roughly 200 million T cells by an analysis.

The primer mix had 60 Vbeta and 13 Jbeta primers. Only in-frame clones appear in the TCRdb table, and some are missing; sequencing was by immunoSEQ multiplex PCR. The table lists some 120,000 clones, 65% to 85% of them singletons. The study's findings and limits: The majority of CMV-associated TCR beta chains were reported as apparently HLA-restricted in a later analysis. A later analysis linked a missense DCLRE1C variant to TCR beta V- and J-gene trimming. In a later analysis, common viral pathogens appeared linked to several of the most significant clusters.

With regard to this clone: Its antigen remains unidentified.

Looked up from germline, CDR1 is LNHNV and CDR2 is YYDKDF (reference sequence). The CDR3 loop spans 15 amino acids. V was trimmed by 3 bases and J by 10 bases, leaving 16 bases between them. The receptor comes from a woman in her thirties or forties in good health and CMV-seropositive. This sequence joins TRBV15 and TRBJ1-6; D is unresolved. The sequenced material came from PBMCs. CDR3 nucleotides: TGTGCCACCAGCAGTAGCAGTACGGACTACTCACCCCTCCACTTT. This encodes CATSSSSTDYSPLHF. The complete variable domain, with remaining parts taken from reference TRBV15 and TRBJ1-6, reads DAMVIQNPRYQVTQFGKPVTLSCSQTLNHNVMYWYQQKSSQAPKLLFHYYDKDFNNEADTPDNFQSRRPNTSFCFLDIRSPGLGDTAMYLCATSSSSTDYSPLHFGNGTRLTVT.